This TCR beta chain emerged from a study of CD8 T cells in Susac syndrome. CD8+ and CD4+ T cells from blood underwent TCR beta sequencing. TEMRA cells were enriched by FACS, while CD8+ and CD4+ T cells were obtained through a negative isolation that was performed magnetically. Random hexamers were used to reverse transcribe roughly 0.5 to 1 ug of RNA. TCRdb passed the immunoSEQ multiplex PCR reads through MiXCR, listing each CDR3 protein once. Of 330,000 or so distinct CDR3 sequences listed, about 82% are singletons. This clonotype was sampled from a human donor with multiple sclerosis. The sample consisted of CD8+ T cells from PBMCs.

The CDR3 reads CASSFHGQGLETQYF. The CDR3 DNA is TGTGCCAGCAGCTTCCACGGACAGGGGTTAGAGACCCAGTACTTC. The V and J genes are TRBV7-9 and TRBJ2-5, with 9 bases identical to TRBD1. Germline V gene data show CDR1 as SEHNR and CDR2 as FQNEAQ (reference sequence). Trimming removed 3 bases from V and 4 bases from J; junction bases left unmatched: 6. The CDR3 spans 15 residues. The full variable domain, completed using reference TRBV7-9 and TRBJ2-5, is DTGVSQNPRHKITKRGQNVTFRCDPISEHNRLYWYRQTLGQGPEFLTYFQNEAQLEKSRLLSDRFSAERPKGSFSTLEIQRTEQGDSAMYLCASSFHGQGLETQYFGPGTRLLVL.